The 8 T cell receptor beta chains reported below all come from one sample, sequenced in a study of CXCR3-negative and CXCR3-positive naive CD8 T cells. With UMI labels, 5' RACE was used to prepare the TRB cDNA libraries. For each CDR3 protein, TCRdb gives one entry from its re-call of the 5' RACE reads, without DNA. The ten top clones account for approximately 1.5%, within a sample of tens of thousands of distinct CDR3 sequences. Sequences were obtained from naive CXCR3- CD8+ T cells from blood. Subset meaning: CD45RO-CCR7+CD27+CD95- naive CD8+ T cells lacking CXCR3 (TNR3-). The receptors were gathered from a human donor in good health. Some clones in this sample may be carry-over from other donors' samples.

The gene calls are TRBV12-3 or TRBV12-4 and TRBJ2-1; lacking DNA, the TRBD1 call made by TCRdb goes unchecked. The CDR3 runs to 15 residues. The CDR3 loop is CASSLRPDALSEQFF.

The chain recombines TRBV5-5 with TRBJ1-2. The germline CDR1 and CDR2 sequences are SGHKS and YYEKEE (reference sequence). The CDR3 covers 14 residues. This chain's CDR3 is CASSLGVGDYGYTF. The full variable domain, rest sourced from reference TRBV5-5 and TRBJ1-2, is DAGVTQSPTHLIKTRGQQVTLRCSPISGHKSVSWYQQVLGQGPQFIFQYYEKEERGRGNFPDRFSARQFPNYSSELNVNALLLGDSALYLCASSLGVGDYGYTFGSGTRLTVV.

J is TRBJ1-4 and V is TRBV28. This CDR3 spans 16 amino acids. Germline assignment: CDR1 MDHEN and CDR2 SYDVKM. The CDR3 region is CASSLGREGSREKLFF.

This chain's CDR3 is CASSLGVWTLAANTGELFF. J is TRBJ2-2 and V is TRBV12-3 or TRBV12-4. The CDR3 is made up of 19 amino acids.

This chain links TRBV15 with TRBJ2-1; the D call from TCRdb, TRBD2, cannot be confirmed without DNA. The CDR3 consists of 15 residues. The germline gives CDR1 LNHNV, CDR2 YYDKDF (reference sequence). CDR3 in amino acids: CATSRGRESYNEQFF. Full variable domain (outside the CDR3, taken from reference TRBV15 and TRBJ2-1): DAMVIQNPRYQVTQFGKPVTLSCSQTLNHNVMYWYQQKSSQAPKLLFHYYDKDFNNEADTPDNFQSRRPNTSFCFLDIRSPGLGDTAMYLCATSRGRESYNEQFFGPGTRLTVL.

The chain carries TRBV12-3 or TRBV12-4 and TRBJ2-6; the TCRdb D gene call, TRBD1, has no DNA to confirm it. The CDR3 sequence is 20 residues long. The CDR3 protein is CASSSDRERGRLAGANVLTF.

This chain's CDR3 is CASSVQGIFDEQFF. This sequence joins TRBV19 and TRBJ2-1; checking the TCRdb D call of TRBD1 is not possible without DNA. CDR3 length: 14 residues. CDR1 and CDR2 (germline): LNHDA, SQIVND (reference sequence). Based on the CDR3 plus reference TRBV19 and TRBJ2-1, the full variable domain is DGGITQSPKYLFRKEGQNVTLSCEQNLNHDAMYWYRQDPGQGLRLIYYSQIVNDFQKGDIAEGYSVSREKKESFPLTVTSAQKNPTAFYLCASSVQGIFDEQFFGPGTRLTVL.

The chain uses TRBV11-2 and TRBJ2-1; as DNA is missing, the TRBD2 call by TCRdb cannot be tested. The CDR3 length is 18 residues. Germline CDR1 SGHAT, CDR2 FQNNGV. The CDR3 loop is CASSLGTWFGGQYNEQFF. Combining the CDR3 with reference TRBV11-2 and TRBJ2-1 gives the whole variable domain EAGVAQSPRYKIIEKRQSVAFWCNPISGHATLYWYQQILGQGPKLLIQFQNNGVVDDSQLPKDRFSAERLKGVDSTLKIQPAKLEDSAVYLCASSLGTWFGGQYNEQFFGPGTRLTVL.